This is a list of T cell receptor beta chains from one sample in a study of T cells in Graves' hyperthyroidism and ophthalmopathy. TCRdb redid the calling of the multiplex PCR reads with MiXCR, one entry per CDR3 protein. The table lists 600,000 or so distinct CDR3 sequences, under 60% of them singletons. The sequenced material came from peripheral blood or thyroid tissue (not recorded which). All receptors come from a woman under 30 with Graves' hyperthyroidism. CDR3s include the opening cysteine and the closing phenylalanine or tryptophan. Fields, in order: clone size, D gene, V gene, J gene, CDR3 DNA, CDR3 protein. D genes are given only for firm matches. Clone sizes are given selectively: once, few, many, or a class where the clone is expanded.

.	.	TRBV7-8	TRBJ2-5	TGTGCCAGCAACCTCTGGGGCCAAGAGACCCAGTACTTC	CASNLWGQETQYF
.	TRBD1	TRBV2	TRBJ1-5	TGTACCAGCAGGACAGGGGAAGGCAATCAGCCCCAGCATTTT	CTSRTGEGNQPQHF
.	.	TRBV20-1	TRBJ1-2	TGCGGAGGGACGGACTATGGCTACACCTTC	CGGTDYGYTF
many	.	TRBV7-9	TRBJ1-1	TGTGCCAGCAGTCGGAGTGGCCGGCAGAACACTGAAGCTTTCTTT	CASSRSGRQNTEAFF
.	.	TRBV7-9	TRBJ1-1	TGTGCCAGTACGACAGATGAAGCTTTCTTT	CASTTDEAFF
.	TRBD1	TRBV5-1	TRBJ2-1	TGCGCCAGCGGCAGGGGGACTGAGCAGTTCTTC	CASGRGTEQFF
many	.	TRBV24-1	TRBJ1-2	TGTGCCACCAGTGATGCGCCTGGCTATGGCTACACCTTC	CATSDAPGYGYTF
few	TRBD1	TRBV2	TRBJ1-6	TGTGCCAGCGGGGGGACAGGGAACTCCTATAATTCACCCCTCCACTTT	CASGGTGNSYNSPLHF
.	TRBD1	TRBV19	TRBJ1-5	TGTGCCAGTAGCTACCGGGACAGGGAATCCCAGCCCCAGCATTTT	CASSYRDRESQPQHF
.	TRBD2	TRBV7-3	TRBJ2-1	TGTGCCAGCAGCTTATCCGGGGGGGGGAATGAGCAGTTCTTC	CASSLSGGGNEQFF
.	.	TRBV12-3/TRBV12-4	TRBJ1-2	TGTGCCAGCAGTTTTATGGGGGACTATGGCTACACCTTC	CASSFMGDYGYTF
.	TRBD1	TRBV10-3	TRBJ1-5	TGTGCCATCAGTGAGGCCAGGGGGAGCAATCAGCCCCAGCATTTT	CAISEARGSNQPQHF
many	.	TRBV29-1	TRBJ1-3	TGCAGCGTTGTTGTGCCAGGCTCTGGAAACACCATATATTTT	CSVVVPGSGNTIYF
.	.	TRBV21-1	TRBJ1-1	TGTGCCAGCAGCAGCCGGACAGGGGGATCTGAAGCTTTCTTT	CASSSRTGGSEAFF
.	.	TRBV7-2	TRBJ1-5	TGTGCCAGCAGCAACCCCGGGGAGCCCCAGCATTTT	CASSNPGEPQHF
.	.	TRBV20-1	TRBJ2-7	TGCAGAGCCGTGGGACAGGCGGGAGACCACGAGCAGTACTTC	CRAVGQAGDHEQYF
.	TRBD1	TRBV24-1	TRBJ2-3	TGTGCCACCAGTGAGACAGGGATTACAGATACGCAGTATTTT	CATSETGITDTQYF
.	.	TRBV4-2	TRBJ2-6	TGTGCCAGCAGCCAACAGGTTCCTCGGGCCAACGTCCTGACTTTC	CASSQQVPRANVLTF
.	.	TRBV2	TRBJ2-2	TGTGCCAGCAGTTGGGATGGGAAGACCGGGGAGCTGTTTTTT	CASSWDGKTGELFF
.	TRBD1	TRBV7-2	TRBJ1-2	TGTGCCAGCAGCTTAGATTGGGTCGGGACAGAACTAAGCTATGGCTACACCTTC	CASSLDWVGTELSYGYTF
.	.	TRBV11-2	TRBJ1-2	TGTGCCAGCAGACGAGGGTTGTCGTCGGTCGTCGATGGCTACACCTTC	CASRRGLSSVVDGYTF
once	.	TRBV19	TRBJ1-1	TGTGCCAGTACTGTGGGCAGGGTGAACACTGAAGCTTTCTTT	CASTVGRVNTEAFF
.	.	TRBV2	TRBJ2-2	TGTGCCAGCAGGATCGGACCCAGCACCGGGGAGCTGTTTTTT	CASRIGPSTGELFF
many	.	TRBV10-3	TRBJ1-2	TGTGCCATCAGTGAGGTGGGGACTCCTAACTATGGCTACACCTTC	CAISEVGTPNYGYTF
.	TRBD2	TRBV12-3/TRBV12-4	TRBJ2-7	TGTGCCAGCAGTTTAAGTCTGGCTAGCGGAAGCTCCTACGAGCAGTACTTC	CASSLSLASGSSYEQYF